A selection of T cell receptor beta chains follows, all from one sample in a study of blood T cell repertoires in COVID-19. Produced via immunoSEQ multiplex PCR; TCRdb's table is partial and in-frame only. The sample carries about 470,000 clones, around 90% recorded once. Sequenced: PBMCs or T cells enriched from blood (not recorded which). The origin of the receptors is a woman between 18 and 29 years old who had recovered from COVID-19. Both conserved end residues are part of each CDR3. Fields, in order: D gene, V gene, J gene, clone size, CDR3 protein, CDR3 DNA. A D gene is named only where the DNA matches it firmly. Clone size is shown for a subset of rows, as once, few, many or a class of expanded clone.

d_gene: -
v_gene: TRBV5-1
j_gene: TRBJ1-4
abundance: many
CDR3aa: CASSSRGPREKLFF
CDR3nt: TGCGCCAGCAGCTCCAGGGGTCCGAGAGAAAAACTGTTTTTT

d_gene: -
v_gene: TRBV9
j_gene: TRBJ2-1
abundance: -
CDR3aa: CASSATQGWAYNEQFF
CDR3nt: TGTGCCAGCAGCGCTACCCAGGGGTGGGCCTACAATGAGCAGTTCTTC

d_gene: TRBD2
v_gene: TRBV11-3
j_gene: TRBJ2-1
abundance: -
CDR3aa: CASSPARAGGEQFF
CDR3nt: TGTGCCAGCAGCCCCGCCCGAGCGGGGGGTGAGCAGTTCTTC

d_gene: TRBD2
v_gene: TRBV13
j_gene: TRBJ2-1
abundance: many
CDR3aa: CASSRGVTYNEQFF
CDR3nt: TGTGCCAGCAGTCGGGGGGTTACCTACAATGAGCAGTTCTTC

d_gene: -
v_gene: TRBV9
j_gene: TRBJ1-2
abundance: -
CDR3aa: CASSVGGSANYGYTF
CDR3nt: TGTGCCAGCAGCGTAGGGGGCAGCGCTAACTATGGCTACACCTTC

d_gene: -
v_gene: TRBV7-9
j_gene: TRBJ1-2
abundance: -
CDR3aa: CASSLGVNYGYTF
CDR3nt: TGTGCCAGCAGCTTAGGAGTTAACTATGGCTACACCTTC

d_gene: -
v_gene: TRBV11-3
j_gene: TRBJ2-1
abundance: -
CDR3aa: CASSLVAGAGEQFF
CDR3nt: TGTGCCAGCAGCTTAGTTGCAGGGGCGGGTGAGCAGTTCTTC

d_gene: -
v_gene: TRBV19
j_gene: TRBJ1-1
abundance: -
CDR3aa: CASSRSFPRRMNTEAFF
CDR3nt: TGTGCCAGTAGTCGATCGTTCCCTAGGAGAATGAACACTGAAGCTTTCTTT

d_gene: -
v_gene: TRBV9
j_gene: TRBJ1-3
abundance: few
CDR3aa: CASSVGGGKDTIYF
CDR3nt: TGTGCCAGCAGCGTAGGGGGAGGGAAGGACACCATATATTTT

d_gene: TRBD2
v_gene: TRBV5-1
j_gene: TRBJ2-1
abundance: -
CDR3aa: CASSPLSGASSYNEQFF
CDR3nt: TGCGCCAGCAGCCCCCTGAGCGGGGCTAGCTCCTACAATGAGCAGTTCTTC

d_gene: TRBD1
v_gene: TRBV15
j_gene: TRBJ1-6
abundance: -
CDR3aa: CATSMIQGGNSPLHF
CDR3nt: TGTGCCACCAGCATGATCCAGGGGGGTAATTCACCCCTCCACTTT

d_gene: TRBD1
v_gene: TRBV2
j_gene: TRBJ2-1
abundance: -
CDR3aa: CASSKRQGAYNEQFF
CDR3nt: TGTGCCAGCAGCAAAAGACAGGGGGCCTACAATGAGCAGTTCTTC

d_gene: -
v_gene: TRBV28
j_gene: TRBJ1-4
abundance: -
CDR3aa: CASSLNSDIRKLFF
CDR3nt: TGTGCCAGCAGTCTAAACTCGGACATCCGAAAACTGTTTTTT

d_gene: -
v_gene: TRBV5-1
j_gene: TRBJ2-5
abundance: once
CDR3aa: CASSLAPGTETQYF
CDR3nt: TGCGCCAGCAGCTTGGCCCCGGGAACAGAGACCCAGTACTTC

d_gene: -
v_gene: TRBV28
j_gene: TRBJ2-3
abundance: -
CDR3aa: CASHGWGVVGTDTQYF
CDR3nt: TGTGCCAGCCACGGATGGGGGGTAGTAGGCACAGATACGCAGTATTTT

d_gene: -
v_gene: TRBV2
j_gene: TRBJ1-2
abundance: -
CDR3aa: CASSEARSDRHGYTF
CDR3nt: TGTGCCAGCAGTGAAGCGCGGAGCGACAGACATGGCTACACCTTC

d_gene: -
v_gene: TRBV13
j_gene: TRBJ1-2
abundance: -
CDR3aa: CASRRITGGYGYTF
CDR3nt: TGTGCCAGCCGCCGAATTACGGGGGGCTATGGCTACACCTTC

d_gene: TRBD1
v_gene: TRBV2
j_gene: TRBJ1-2
abundance: -
CDR3aa: CASSETGTGIYGYTF
CDR3nt: TGTGCCAGCAGTGAGACCGGGACAGGTATCTATGGCTACACCTTC

d_gene: -
v_gene: TRBV5-1
j_gene: TRBJ1-2
abundance: -
CDR3aa: CASSSDYGYTF
CDR3nt: TGCGCCAGCAGCTCGGACTATGGCTACACCTTC

d_gene: -
v_gene: TRBV30
j_gene: TRBJ1-6
abundance: -
CDR3aa: CAWSPGGSSYNSPLHF
CDR3nt: TGTGCCTGGAGTCCCGGGGGGAGCTCCTATAATTCACCCCTCCACTTT

d_gene: TRBD1
v_gene: TRBV14
j_gene: TRBJ2-7
abundance: -
CDR3aa: CASSQMDRGVYEQYF
CDR3nt: TGTGCCAGCAGCCAGATGGACAGGGGAGTCTACGAGCAGTACTTC

d_gene: -
v_gene: TRBV19
j_gene: TRBJ1-1
abundance: -
CDR3aa: CASTDTGLNTEAFF
CDR3nt: TGTGCCAGTACCGATACAGGGCTGAACACTGAAGCTTTCTTT

d_gene: -
v_gene: TRBV9
j_gene: TRBJ2-5
abundance: -
CDR3aa: CASSTRTRGGETQYF
CDR3nt: TGTGCCAGCAGCACCCGGACTAGGGGGGGGGAGACCCAGTACTTC

d_gene: -
v_gene: TRBV6-5
j_gene: TRBJ1-3
abundance: -
CDR3aa: CASRPAAYSGNTIYF
CDR3nt: TGTGCCAGCAGACCAGCAGCGTACTCTGGAAACACCATATATTTT